A single sample is the source of the 8 T cell receptor beta chains below, sequenced in a study of blood T cells in healthy people across ages. Together with a sample-barcoded 5' primer, a J-beta primer mix was included in a second PCR lasting roughly 6 to 12 cycles. TCRdb ran MiXCR on the 5' RACE reads and lists one entry per CDR3 protein. The sample carries some 1.8 million distinct CDR3 sequences, about two fifths recorded once. Sequencing was performed on blood. The receptors shown here come from a human donor in good health.

In the case of this clonotype: It is unclear where the CDR3 begins or ends on the DNA, so no DNA is shown, and the CDR3 is as TCRdb lists it. The V gene is TRBV4-3, the J gene TRBJ2-1; the table's D gene call, TRBD1, was not cross checked with the DNA. The CDR3 has 23 residues if both end residues are counted. Germline CDR1 is LGHNA and CDR2 is YSLEER. The CDR3 is CAGSQFINYGGYTFGSGVNEQFF.

The chain couples TRBV24-1 to TRBJ1-2; 9 bases fit TRBD1. The length of the CDR3 is 14 residues. Looked up from germline, CDR1 is KGHDR and CDR2 is SFDVKD. V shed 7 bases, J shed 2 bases, and the junction held 4 bases outside the gene matches. The CDR3 region is CATRGTGTNYGYTF. The DNA for the CDR3 is TGTGCCACCAGGGGGACAGGGACGAACTATGGCTACACCTTC.

The chain is built from TRBV7-9 and TRBJ1-2; possible D gene TRBD1, 6 bases. Trimming removed 2 bases from V and 1 base from J, with 8 bases in between. The CDR3 is made up of 14 amino acids. In germline, CDR1 is SEHNR, CDR2 FQNEAQ (reference sequence). CDR3 sequence: CASSLTGNNYGYTF. DNA for the CDR3: TGTGCCAGCAGCTTAACAGGGAATAACTATGGCTACACCTTC. The whole variable domain, remainder taken from reference TRBV7-9 and TRBJ1-2, is DTGVSQNPRHKITKRGQNVTFRCDPISEHNRLYWYRQTLGQGPEFLTYFQNEAQLEKSRLLSDRFSAERPKGSFSTLEIQRTEQGDSAMYLCASSLTGNNYGYTFGSGTRLTVV.

The sample holds a few counts of this clonotype. The chain has TRBV6-2 or TRBV6-3 and TRBJ1-5, with D unresolved. V gave up 2 bases and J gave up 7 bases, with 6 bases separating them. The germline gives CDR1 MNHEY, CDR2 SVGEGT. This CDR3 is built from 12 residues. The CDR3 DNA sequence: TGTGCCAGCAGTTACGGACGGCAGCCCCAGCATTTT. Amino acids: CASSYGRQPQHF.

The chain is built from TRBV27 and TRBJ1-2; no definite D call. The CDR3 length is 14 residues. Looked up from germline, CDR1 is MNHEY and CDR2 is SMNVEV (reference sequence). The ends were cut back, 3 bases at V and 5 bases at J, with 13 bases in the middle. The DNA for the CDR3 is TGTGCCAGCAGTTTTAGTAGGGCTGGGTATGGCTACACCTTC. Residues: CASSFSRAGYGYTF.

This chain joins TRBV3-1 and TRBJ2-1; a possible D gene is TRBD2 (5 bases). Trimming cost V 5 bases and J 0 bases, with 11 bases left between them. Germline lookup yields CDR1 LGHDT and CDR2 YNNKEL (reference sequence). The CDR3 runs to 15 residues. CDR3 region: CASSWTRNSYNEQFF. DNA for the CDR3: TGTGCCAGCAGCTGGACTCGAAACTCCTACAATGAGCAGTTCTTC.

V and J are TRBV20-1 and TRBJ2-2; 11 bases line up with TRBD2. CDR3 length: 16 amino acids. Trimming removed 0 bases from V and 0 bases from J; junction bases left unmatched: 0. Germline values: CDR1 DFQATT, CDR2 SNEGSKA (reference sequence). The CDR3 sequence: CSARDSGGANTGELFF. CDR3 DNA: TGCAGTGCTAGAGATAGCGGGGGGGCGAACACCGGGGAGCTGTTTTTT.

This clonotype was seen at least ten times. The J gene is TRBJ2-7, the V gene TRBV4-2; D assignment may be TRBD1 or TRBD2 (5 bases each). The CDR3 consists of 16 residues. V shed 1 base and J shed 0 bases, with 13 bases lying between them. From germline, CDR1 is LGHNA and CDR2 YNFKEQ. CDR3 sequence: CASSQGDGTGSYEQYF. CDR3 DNA: TGTGCCAGCAGCCAAGGGGACGGGACGGGCTCCTACGAGCAGTACTTC.